The TCR beta chain described here comes from a study of OX40 agonist ivuxolimab in advanced cancers. A word on this clone: Its antigen is undetermined.

Blood sampling took place at baseline, cycle 4 day 1, and cycle 7 day 1. Generated by immunoSEQ multiplex PCR, the TCRdb table keeps only in-frame clones and is missing some. The sample shows 70,000 or so clones, roughly 92% of them seen only once. Study conclusions and caveats: Clonal expansion by week 6 occurred in CD4+ and CD8+ blood T cells (at 0.1 to 3.0 mg/kg).

Germline-derived CDR1 and CDR2 are LNHDA and SQIVND (reference sequence). The CDR3 runs to 12 residues. Trimming removed 9 bases from V and 2 bases from J, with 11 bases in between. Sequencing was performed on CD4+ or CD8+ T cells sorted from blood, taken in a trial of the OX40 agonist ivuxolimab. The chain recombines TRBV19 with TRBJ2-7; D is possibly TRBD1 (7 bases). The receptor comes from an adult with an advanced solid tumor such as melanoma, head and neck, liver or kidney cancer. The CDR3 protein is CARGGQTYEQYF. In DNA, the CDR3 is TGTGCCAGGGGGGGACAGACCTACGAGCAGTACTTC. The variable domain in full, with the rest retrieved from reference TRBV19 and TRBJ2-7, is DGGITQSPKYLFRKEGQNVTLSCEQNLNHDAMYWYRQDPGQGLRLIYYSQIVNDFQKGDIAEGYSVSREKKESFPLTVTSAQKNPTAFYLCARGGQTYEQYFGPGTRLTVT.